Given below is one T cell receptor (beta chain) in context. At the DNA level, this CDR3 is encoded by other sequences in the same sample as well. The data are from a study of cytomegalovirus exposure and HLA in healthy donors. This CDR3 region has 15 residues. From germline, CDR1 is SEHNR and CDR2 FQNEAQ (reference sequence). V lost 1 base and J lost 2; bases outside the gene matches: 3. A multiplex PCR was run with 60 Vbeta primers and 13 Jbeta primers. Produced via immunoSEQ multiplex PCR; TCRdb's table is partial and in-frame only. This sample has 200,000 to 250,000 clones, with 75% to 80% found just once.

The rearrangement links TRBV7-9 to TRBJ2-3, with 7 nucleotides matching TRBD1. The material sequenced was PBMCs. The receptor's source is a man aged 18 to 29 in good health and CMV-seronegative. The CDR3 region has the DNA TGTGCCAGCAGCTTAGGGGACAGCTCCACAGATACGCAGTATTTT. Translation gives CASSLGDSSTDTQYF. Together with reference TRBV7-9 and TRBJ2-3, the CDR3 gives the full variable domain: DTGVSQNPRHKITKRGQNVTFRCDPISEHNRLYWYRQTLGQGPEFLTYFQNEAQLEKSRLLSDRFSAERPKGSFSTLEIQRTEQGDSAMYLCASSLGDSSTDTQYFGPGTRLTVL.